This entry is about one T cell receptor beta chain. Trimming shortened V by 1 base and J by 3 bases, and 19 bases separated the two germline ends. Germline CDR1 reads LNHDA; CDR2 reads SQIVND (reference sequence). This CDR3 spans 18 amino acids. The record originates from a study of blood T cell repertoires in COVID-19. Study-level background: COVID-19 samples collected from the United States, Italy and Spain covered acute and convalescent phases.

Original processing methods: For nucleated cells, counts were estimated from reference gene primer amplification. Profiling relied on immunoSEQ multiplex PCR, and the TCRdb table lists in-frame clones only, not all of them. Clonal size and the V and J genes are those of that table, whereas D and trimming came from the DNA. The sample has around 100,000 clones; approximately 81% are singletons. This TCR was recovered from a human donor in a cohort sampled during active COVID-19. Sequencing used peripheral blood. The gene calls are TRBV19 and TRBJ2-4; D perhaps matches TRBD1 (7 bases). The CDR3 DNA follows: TGTGCCAGTAGTATAGGGGGGGCCGACAGGGTGGTCAAAAACATTCAGTACTTC. Encoded protein: CASSIGGADRVVKNIQYF.